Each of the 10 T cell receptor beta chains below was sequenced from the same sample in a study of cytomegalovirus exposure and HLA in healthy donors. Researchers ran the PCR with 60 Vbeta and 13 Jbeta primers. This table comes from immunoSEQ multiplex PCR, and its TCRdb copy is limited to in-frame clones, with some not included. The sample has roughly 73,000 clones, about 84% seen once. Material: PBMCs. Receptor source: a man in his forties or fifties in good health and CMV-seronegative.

The DNA of the CDR3 is TGCGCCAGCAGCACCGACAGGGCGCATTCACCCCTCCACTTT. Translated, it gives CASSTDRAHSPLHF. The chain carries TRBV5-1 and TRBJ1-6, with 7 nucleotides matching TRBD1. CDR3 length equals 14 residues. J lost 8 bases, V lost 4 bases, and 6 bases had no gene match. Germline CDR1 SGHRS, CDR2 YFSETQ.

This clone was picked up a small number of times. As DNA, the CDR3 is TGCGCCAGCAGCCCCCAACACGCCCAGGGCTACGAGCAGTACTTC. Translation: CASSPQHAQGYEQYF. V is TRBV4-3 and J is TRBJ2-7, with TRBD1 as a possible D gene (5 bases). The CDR3 has 15 amino acids. The V gene lost 4 bases and the J gene lost 3 bases, with 16 bases spanning the gap. Per germline, CDR1 LGHNA and CDR2 YSLEER.

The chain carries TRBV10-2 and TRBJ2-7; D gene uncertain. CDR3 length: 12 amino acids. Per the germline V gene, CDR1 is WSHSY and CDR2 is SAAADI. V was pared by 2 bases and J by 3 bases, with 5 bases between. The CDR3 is CASSEMYYEQYF. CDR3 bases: TGCGCCAGCAGTGAGATGTACTACGAGCAGTACTTC.

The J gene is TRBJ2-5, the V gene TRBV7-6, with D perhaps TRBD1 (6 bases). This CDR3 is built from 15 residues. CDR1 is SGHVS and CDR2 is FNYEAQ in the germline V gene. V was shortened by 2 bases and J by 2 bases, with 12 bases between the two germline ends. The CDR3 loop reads CASSLTTGRQETQYF. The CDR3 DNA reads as TGTGCCAGCAGCTTAACTACAGGGAGACAAGAGACCCAGTACTTC.

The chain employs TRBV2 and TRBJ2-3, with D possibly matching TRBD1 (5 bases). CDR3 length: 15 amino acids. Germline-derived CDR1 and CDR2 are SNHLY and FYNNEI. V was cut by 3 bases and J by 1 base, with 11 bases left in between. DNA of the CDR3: TGTGCCAGCAGTGATCTGGTGGGGCGCACAGATACGCAGTATTTT. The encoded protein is CASSDLVGRTDTQYF. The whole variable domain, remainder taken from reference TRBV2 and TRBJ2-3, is EPEVTQTPSHQVTQMGQEVILRCVPISNHLYFYWYRQILGQKVEFLVSFYNNEISEKSEIFDDQFSVERPDGSNFTLKIRSTKLEDSAMYFCASSDLVGRTDTQYFGPGTRLTVL.

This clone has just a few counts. This CDR3 reads CASSYNRGTYGGYTF. The CDR3 coding sequence is TGTGCCAGCAGTTACAACCGGGGTACCTATGGTGGCTACACCTTC. This chain links TRBV6-5 with TRBJ1-2; D is unclear. Germline lookup yields CDR1 MNHEY and CDR2 SVGAGI. Trimming took off 2 bases at V and 7 bases at J, with 17 bases between the two ends. CDR3 size: 15 residues.

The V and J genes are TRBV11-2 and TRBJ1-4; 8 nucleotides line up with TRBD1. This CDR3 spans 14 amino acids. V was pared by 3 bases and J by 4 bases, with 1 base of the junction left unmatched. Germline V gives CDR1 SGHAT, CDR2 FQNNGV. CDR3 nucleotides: TGTGCCAGCAGCTTGGGACAGGTTAATGAAAAACTGTTTTTT. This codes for CASSLGQVNEKLFF.

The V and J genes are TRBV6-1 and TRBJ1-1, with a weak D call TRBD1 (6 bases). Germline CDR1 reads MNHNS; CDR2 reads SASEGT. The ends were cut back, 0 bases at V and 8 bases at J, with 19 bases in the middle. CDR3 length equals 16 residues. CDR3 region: CASSEAPGVYPGEAFF. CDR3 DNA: TGTGCCAGCAGTGAAGCCCCAGGGGTCTACCCCGGGGAAGCTTTCTTT.

The CDR3 loop is CASSPGQGANYGYTF. The CDR3 bases are TGCGCCAGCAGCCCGGGACAGGGAGCTAACTATGGCTACACCTTC. This chain connects TRBV5-1 to TRBJ1-2; 9 bases match TRBD1. J lost 0 bases, V lost 4 bases, and 4 bases had no gene match. Germline V gene sequence: CDR1 SGHRS, CDR2 YFSETQ. This CDR3 is built from 15 residues.

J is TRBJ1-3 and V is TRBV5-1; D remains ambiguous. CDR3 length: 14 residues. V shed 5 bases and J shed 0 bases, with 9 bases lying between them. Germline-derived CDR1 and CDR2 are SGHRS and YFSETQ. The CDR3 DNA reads TGCGCCAGCAGGTCTTCGAGCTCTGGAAACACCATATATTTT. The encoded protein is CASRSSSSGNTIYF. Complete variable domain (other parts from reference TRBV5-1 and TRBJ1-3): KAGVTQTPRYLIKTRGQQVTLSCSPISGHRSVSWYQQTPGQGLQFLFEYFSETQRNKGNFPGRFSGRQFSNSRSEMNVSTLELGDSALYLCASRSSSSGNTIYFGEGSWLTVV.